The rows below give T cell receptor beta chains drawn from one sample of a study of blood T cells in healthy people across ages. TCRdb re-called the 5' RACE reads through MiXCR, storing one row per CDR3 protein. The repertoire consists of 700,000 to 850,000 distinct CDR3 sequences, with about 53% occurring once and the leading ten covering about 42%. Sample: blood. These receptors all stem from a man older than 75 in good health. CDR3s include the opening cysteine and the closing phenylalanine or tryptophan. A D gene is named only where the DNA matches it firmly. Clone size is not always given. Where it is, it says once, few, many or a class for expanded clones.

J gene: TRBJ2-7; D gene: TRBD2; V gene: TRBV24-1; clone size: .; CDR3 protein: CATSDRRGGANEQYF; CDR3 DNA: TGTGCCACCAGTGACCGACGGGGGGGGGCGAATGAGCAGTACTTC
J gene: TRBJ1-5; D gene: .; V gene: TRBV12-3/TRBV12-4; clone size: .; CDR3 protein: CASAGGDGQPQHF; CDR3 DNA: TGTGCCAGCGCAGGTGGGGATGGACAGCCCCAGCATTTT
J gene: TRBJ2-7; D gene: TRBD2; V gene: TRBV7-2; clone size: .; CDR3 protein: CASSPGLAGTYYEQYF; CDR3 DNA: TGTGCCAGCAGCCCAGGATTAGCGGGAACGTACTACGAGCAGTACTTC
J gene: TRBJ2-1; D gene: TRBD1; V gene: TRBV29-1; clone size: .; CDR3 protein: CSLQGAAYNEQFF; CDR3 DNA: TGCAGCCTACAGGGGGCTGCCTACAATGAGCAGTTCTTC
J gene: TRBJ2-1; D gene: TRBD2; V gene: TRBV10-3; clone size: .; CDR3 protein: CAVSAPPGLADRSSYNEQFF; CDR3 DNA: TGTGCCGTCAGTGCCCCTCCGGGACTAGCGGACCGTAGCTCCTACAATGAGCAGTTCTTC
J gene: TRBJ1-4; D gene: TRBD1; V gene: TRBV20-1; clone size: .; CDR3 protein: CSARDQDRVGEKLFF; CDR3 DNA: TGCAGTGCTAGAGATCAGGACAGGGTTGGTGAAAAACTGTTTTTT
J gene: TRBJ2-1; D gene: TRBD2; V gene: TRBV12-3/TRBV12-4; clone size: .; CDR3 protein: CASTMQRGSSYNEQFF; CDR3 DNA: TGTGCCAGCACTATGCAGCGGGGAAGCTCCTACAATGAGCAGTTCTTC
J gene: TRBJ2-1; D gene: .; V gene: TRBV28; clone size: few; CDR3 protein: CASSLGGLKNNEQFF; CDR3 DNA: TGTGCCAGCAGTTTAGGCGGCCTCAAGAACAATGAGCAGTTCTTC
J gene: TRBJ2-1; D gene: .; V gene: TRBV20-1; clone size: few; CDR3 protein: CSARSPLRGWQFF; CDR3 DNA: TGCAGTGCTAGATCCCCGCTACGGGGATGGCAGTTCTTC
J gene: TRBJ2-3; D gene: TRBD2; V gene: TRBV6-2/TRBV6-3; clone size: .; CDR3 protein: CASTERSREGRGGHRYAYF; CDR3 DNA: TGTGCCAGCACCGAGAGGAGCCGGGAGGGCCGAGGAGGGCACAGATACGCGTATTTT
J gene: TRBJ2-5; D gene: TRBD2; V gene: TRBV3-1; clone size: few; CDR3 protein: CASSSPTFSGRGETQYF; CDR3 DNA: TGTGCCAGCAGCTCCCCCACCTTTAGCGGGAGGGGGGAGACCCAGTACTTC
J gene: TRBJ2-5; D gene: TRBD2; V gene: TRBV10-3; clone size: .; CDR3 protein: CAIRGGYQETQYF; CDR3 DNA: TGTGCCATCAGGGGGGGGTACCAAGAGACCCAGTACTTC
J gene: TRBJ2-3; D gene: TRBD2; V gene: TRBV4-2; clone size: .; CDR3 protein: CASGQAPDSGGSTDTQYF; CDR3 DNA: TGTGCCAGCGGCCAAGCCCCCGATAGCGGGGGGAGCACAGATACGCAGTATTTT
J gene: TRBJ2-1; D gene: .; V gene: TRBV4-1; clone size: .; CDR3 protein: CASSQRTYNEQFF; CDR3 DNA: TGCGCCAGCAGCCAACGTACCTACAATGAGCAGTTCTTC
J gene: TRBJ2-7; D gene: .; V gene: TRBV24-1; clone size: .; CDR3 protein: CATSGLDNEQYF; CDR3 DNA: TGTGCCACCAGTGGCCTCGACAATGAGCAGTACTTC
J gene: TRBJ2-5; D gene: TRBD1; V gene: TRBV27; clone size: few; CDR3 protein: CASSPEVRDRGPETQYF; CDR3 DNA: TGTGCCAGCAGTCCGGAGGTTAGGGACAGGGGGCCAGAGACCCAGTACTTC
J gene: TRBJ1-5; D gene: .; V gene: TRBV4-2; clone size: .; CDR3 protein: CASSQAQNSNQPQHF; CDR3 DNA: TGTGCCAGCAGCCAAGCACAGAATAGCAATCAGCCCCAGCATTTT
J gene: TRBJ2-7; D gene: TRBD2; V gene: TRBV7-9; clone size: few; CDR3 protein: CASSFSGPGYEQYF; CDR3 DNA: TGTGCCAGCAGCTTTAGCGGGCCGGGCTACGAGCAGTACTTC
J gene: TRBJ2-7; D gene: TRBD2; V gene: TRBV28; clone size: .; CDR3 protein: CASSLSSGRIPVYEQYF; CDR3 DNA: TGTGCCAGCAGTTTATCTAGCGGGAGGATTCCCGTTTACGAGCAGTACTTC
J gene: TRBJ2-6; D gene: TRBD1; V gene: TRBV4-1; clone size: once; CDR3 protein: CASSQGQGGAGANVLTF; CDR3 DNA: TGCGCCAGCAGCCAAGGACAGGGGGGCGCTGGGGCCAACGTCCTGACTTTC
J gene: TRBJ2-7; D gene: .; V gene: TRBV5-1; clone size: .; CDR3 protein: CASSLQTADVNEQYF; CDR3 DNA: TGCGCCAGCAGCCTCCAGACAGCGGACGTGAACGAGCAGTACTTC
J gene: TRBJ2-6; D gene: .; V gene: TRBV10-3; clone size: .; CDR3 protein: CATTGSEGSGANVLTF; CDR3 DNA: TGTGCCACCACCGGGTCAGAAGGCTCTGGGGCCAACGTCCTGACTTTC
J gene: TRBJ2-7; D gene: TRBD2; V gene: TRBV19; clone size: .; CDR3 protein: CATGRLAGNSYEQYF; CDR3 DNA: TGTGCCACCGGGCGACTAGCGGGGAACTCCTACGAGCAGTACTTC
J gene: TRBJ2-5; D gene: TRBD1; V gene: TRBV5-1; clone size: .; CDR3 protein: CASSLQTGGETQYF; CDR3 DNA: TGCGCCAGCAGTTTACAGACAGGGGGAGAGACCCAGTACTTC
J gene: TRBJ2-5; D gene: TRBD2; V gene: TRBV3-1; clone size: .; CDR3 protein: CASRRSGNQETQYF; CDR3 DNA: TGTGCCAGCAGACGTAGCGGGAACCAAGAGACCCAGTACTTC
J gene: TRBJ2-1; D gene: TRBD2; V gene: TRBV3-1; clone size: .; CDR3 protein: CASSRVLSGIYNEQFF; CDR3 DNA: TGTGCCAGCAGCCGAGTCCTTAGCGGGATATACAATGAGCAGTTCTTC
J gene: TRBJ2-7; D gene: TRBD2; V gene: TRBV11-2; clone size: .; CDR3 protein: CASRRTSGSVEQYF; CDR3 DNA: TGTGCCAGCAGGAGGACTAGCGGGAGTGTCGAGCAGTACTTC
J gene: TRBJ2-3; D gene: .; V gene: TRBV6-5; clone size: .; CDR3 protein: CASRQGQHRYAYF; CDR3 DNA: TGTGCCAGCAGACAGGGTCAGCACAGATACGCGTATTTT
J gene: TRBJ2-3; D gene: .; V gene: TRBV9; clone size: .; CDR3 protein: CASSVGITADTQYF; CDR3 DNA: TGTGCCAGCAGCGTAGGGATAACGGCAGATACGCAGTATTTT
J gene: TRBJ2-5; D gene: .; V gene: TRBV10-3; clone size: .; CDR3 protein: CAISGTPQETQYF; CDR3 DNA: TGTGCCATCAGTGGGACTCCCCAAGAGACCCAGTACTTC
J gene: TRBJ2-7; D gene: TRBD2; V gene: TRBV5-1; clone size: .; CDR3 protein: CASSGTSGRKNYEQYF; CDR3 DNA: TGCGCCAGCAGCGGGACTAGCGGGAGGAAAAACTACGAGCAGTACTTC
J gene: TRBJ1-6; D gene: .; V gene: TRBV27; clone size: few; CDR3 protein: CASSLFATGHNSPLHF; CDR3 DNA: TGTGCCAGCAGTTTATTTGCTACAGGTCATAATTCACCCCTCCACTTT
J gene: TRBJ2-5; D gene: .; V gene: TRBV15; clone size: few; CDR3 protein: CATSLHGGETQYF; CDR3 DNA: TGTGCCACCAGCCTACACGGAGGGGAGACCCAGTACTTC
J gene: TRBJ2-1; D gene: TRBD2; V gene: TRBV12-5; clone size: .; CDR3 protein: CASGLDTAGLRSYEQFF; CDR3 DNA: TGTGCTAGTGGTTTGGATACAGCGGGACTACGGTCATATGAGCAGTTCTTC
J gene: TRBJ1-2; D gene: TRBD1; V gene: TRBV5-5; clone size: .; CDR3 protein: CASQQQGNHGYTF; CDR3 DNA: TGTGCCAGCCAACAACAGGGGAACCATGGCTACACCTTC
J gene: TRBJ2-4; D gene: .; V gene: TRBV15; clone size: few; CDR3 protein: CATSQGPAKNTQYF; CDR3 DNA: TGTGCCACCAGCCAGGGTCCCGCCAAAAACACTCAGTACTTC
J gene: TRBJ1-2; D gene: .; V gene: TRBV6-5; clone size: .; CDR3 protein: CASSYARVPNYGYTF; CDR3 DNA: TGTGCCAGCAGTTACGCCAGGGTCCCTAACTATGGCTACACCTTC
J gene: TRBJ1-2; D gene: .; V gene: TRBV11-2; clone size: .; CDR3 protein: CASSFSGPGYTF; CDR3 DNA: TGTGCCAGCAGCTTTTCCGGGCCTGGCTACACCTTC
J gene: TRBJ2-5; D gene: .; V gene: TRBV27; clone size: .; CDR3 protein: CASSLYRRGRETQYF; CDR3 DNA: TGTGCCAGCAGTTTATATCGACGGGGCCGGGAGACCCAGTACTTC
J gene: TRBJ2-3; D gene: TRBD2; V gene: TRBV25-1; clone size: .; CDR3 protein: CASSERTSGNADTQYF; CDR3 DNA: TGTGCCAGCAGCGAAAGGACTAGCGGGAACGCAGATACGCAGTATTTT
J gene: TRBJ2-1; D gene: .; V gene: TRBV28; clone size: once; CDR3 protein: CTSLGTYNEQFF; CDR3 DNA: TGTACCAGCCTCGGAACCTACAATGAGCAGTTCTTC
J gene: TRBJ1-1; D gene: .; V gene: TRBV6-5; clone size: .; CDR3 protein: CASSYSNLGTTEAFF; CDR3 DNA: TGTGCCAGCAGTTACTCGAATCTCGGGACAACTGAAGCTTTCTTT
J gene: TRBJ2-1; D gene: .; V gene: TRBV7-8; clone size: .; CDR3 protein: CASGLGEIREQFF; CDR3 DNA: TGTGCCAGCGGGCTAGGGGAGATCAGGGAGCAGTTCTTC
J gene: TRBJ1-5; D gene: .; V gene: TRBV12-3/TRBV12-4; clone size: .; CDR3 protein: CASNQDTRNQPQHF; CDR3 DNA: TGTGCCAGCAATCAGGACACAAGGAATCAGCCCCAGCATTTT
J gene: TRBJ2-7; D gene: TRBD2; V gene: TRBV27; clone size: .; CDR3 protein: CASSLREGRGEQYF; CDR3 DNA: TGTGCCAGCAGTTTACGGGAGGGTCGGGGAGAGCAGTACTTC
J gene: TRBJ1-2; D gene: .; V gene: TRBV20-1; clone size: .; CDR3 protein: CSARGPQGGKSGYTF; CDR3 DNA: TGCAGTGCTAGAGGACCCCAGGGTGGGAAGAGTGGCTACACCTTC
J gene: TRBJ1-2; D gene: .; V gene: TRBV12-3/TRBV12-4; clone size: .; CDR3 protein: CASSPPGTHYGYTF; CDR3 DNA: TGTGCCAGCAGTCCCCCAGGGACCCACTATGGCTACACCTTC
J gene: TRBJ2-1; D gene: TRBD2; V gene: TRBV28; clone size: .; CDR3 protein: CATSLQREGSNEQFF; CDR3 DNA: TGTGCCACCAGTTTACAGCGGGAGGGCTCTAATGAGCAGTTCTTC
J gene: TRBJ1-1; D gene: TRBD1; V gene: TRBV11-2; clone size: .; CDR3 protein: CASSFRDRLNTEAFF; CDR3 DNA: TGTGCCAGCAGCTTTCGGGACAGACTCAACACTGAAGCTTTCTTT
J gene: TRBJ2-5; D gene: TRBD1; V gene: TRBV7-8; clone size: .; CDR3 protein: CASSPDRGIGQETQYF; CDR3 DNA: TGTGCCAGCAGCCCCGACAGGGGAATAGGACAAGAGACCCAGTACTTC
J gene: TRBJ2-7; D gene: TRBD2; V gene: TRBV7-2; clone size: .; CDR3 protein: CASSREVAGDHNEQYF; CDR3 DNA: TGTGCCAGCAGCCGAGAGGTAGCGGGAGACCACAATGAGCAGTACTTC
J gene: TRBJ2-5; D gene: .; V gene: TRBV29-1; clone size: .; CDR3 protein: CSAQRGETQYF; CDR3 DNA: TGCAGCGCCCAGAGGGGGGAGACCCAGTACTTC
J gene: TRBJ2-7; D gene: .; V gene: TRBV29-1; clone size: .; CDR3 protein: CSVATAGHYEQYF; CDR3 DNA: TGCAGCGTTGCCACAGCGGGACATTACGAGCAGTACTTC
J gene: TRBJ2-7; D gene: .; V gene: TRBV5-1; clone size: .; CDR3 protein: CASSVSEAHEQYF; CDR3 DNA: TGCGCCAGCAGCGTGTCGGAGGCCCACGAGCAGTACTTC
J gene: TRBJ2-1; D gene: .; V gene: TRBV2; clone size: .; CDR3 protein: CAIMIQRGNEQFF; CDR3 DNA: TGTGCCATCATGATACAACGCGGCAATGAGCAGTTCTTC
J gene: TRBJ2-7; D gene: .; V gene: TRBV3-1; clone size: few; CDR3 protein: CASSQEPLSAMASYEQYF; CDR3 DNA: TGTGCCAGCAGCCAAGAGCCCCTCAGCGCGATGGCTTCCTACGAGCAGTACTTC
J gene: TRBJ1-5; D gene: TRBD1; V gene: TRBV7-2; clone size: few; CDR3 protein: CATGRGSQPQHF; CDR3 DNA: TGTGCCACCGGCAGGGGGAGCCAGCCCCAGCATTTT
J gene: TRBJ2-3; D gene: .; V gene: TRBV25-1; clone size: few; CDR3 protein: CASRWGKRTEDTQYF; CDR3 DNA: TGTGCCAGCAGATGGGGTAAAAGAACTGAGGATACGCAGTATTTT
J gene: TRBJ2-1; D gene: .; V gene: TRBV20-1; clone size: .; CDR3 protein: CSAQDANYNEQFF; CDR3 DNA: TGCAGTGCCCAGGACGCGAATTACAATGAGCAGTTCTTC
J gene: TRBJ2-1; D gene: .; V gene: TRBV5-1; clone size: few; CDR3 protein: CASSLQSSSYNEQFF; CDR3 DNA: TGCGCCAGCAGCTTGCAGTCGAGCTCCTACAATGAGCAGTTCTTC